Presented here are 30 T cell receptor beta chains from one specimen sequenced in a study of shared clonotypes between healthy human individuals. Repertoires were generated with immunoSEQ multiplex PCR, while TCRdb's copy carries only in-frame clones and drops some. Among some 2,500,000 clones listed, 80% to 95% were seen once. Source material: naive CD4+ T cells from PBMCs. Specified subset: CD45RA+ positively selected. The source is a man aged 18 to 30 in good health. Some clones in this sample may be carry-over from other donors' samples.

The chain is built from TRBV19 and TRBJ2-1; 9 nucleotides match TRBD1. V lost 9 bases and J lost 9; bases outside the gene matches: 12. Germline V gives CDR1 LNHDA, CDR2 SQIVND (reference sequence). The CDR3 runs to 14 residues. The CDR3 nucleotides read TGTGCCAGCCTTCAGACAGGGGGACCTGGTGAGCAGTTCTTC. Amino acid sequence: CASLQTGGPGEQFF.

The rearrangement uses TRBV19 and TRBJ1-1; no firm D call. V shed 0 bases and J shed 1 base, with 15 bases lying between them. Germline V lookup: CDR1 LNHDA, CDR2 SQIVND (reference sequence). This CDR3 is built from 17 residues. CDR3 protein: CASSIDYRALGNTEAFF. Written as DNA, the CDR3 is TGTGCCAGTAGTATAGATTACAGAGCCTTGGGGAACACTGAAGCTTTCTTT.

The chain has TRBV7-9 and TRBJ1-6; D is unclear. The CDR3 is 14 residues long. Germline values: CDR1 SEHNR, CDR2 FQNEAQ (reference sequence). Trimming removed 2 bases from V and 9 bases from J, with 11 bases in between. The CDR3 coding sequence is TGTGCCAGCAGCTTACACTCGGGCCTTTCACCCCTCCACTTT. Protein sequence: CASSLHSGLSPLHF.

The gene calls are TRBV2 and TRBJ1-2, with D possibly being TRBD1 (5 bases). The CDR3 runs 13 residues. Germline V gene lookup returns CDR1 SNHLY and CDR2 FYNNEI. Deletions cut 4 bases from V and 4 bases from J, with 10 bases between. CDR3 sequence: CASSVTVAYGYTF. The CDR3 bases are TGTGCCAGCAGTGTGACAGTCGCCTATGGCTACACCTTC.

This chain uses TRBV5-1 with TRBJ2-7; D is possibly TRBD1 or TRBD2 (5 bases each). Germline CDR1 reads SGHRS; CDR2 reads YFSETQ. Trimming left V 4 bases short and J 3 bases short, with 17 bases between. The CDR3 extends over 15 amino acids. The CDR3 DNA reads TGCGCCAGCAGCCATACCCCGGGACGGAACTACGAGCAGTACTTC. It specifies CASSHTPGRNYEQYF.

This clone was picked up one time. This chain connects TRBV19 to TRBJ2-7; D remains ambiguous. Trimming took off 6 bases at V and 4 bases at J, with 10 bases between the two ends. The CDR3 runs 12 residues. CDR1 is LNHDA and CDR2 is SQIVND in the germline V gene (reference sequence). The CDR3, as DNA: TGTGCCAGTAGCCCCGCCCCGTACGAGCAGTACTTC. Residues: CASSPAPYEQYF.

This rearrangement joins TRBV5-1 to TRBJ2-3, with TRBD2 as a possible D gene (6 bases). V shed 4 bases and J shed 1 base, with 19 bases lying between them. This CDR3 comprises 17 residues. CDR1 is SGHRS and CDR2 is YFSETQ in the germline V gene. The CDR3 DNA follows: TGCGCCAGCAGCGACTTAGTTGCGGGACCAGGCACAGATACGCAGTATTTT. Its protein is CASSDLVAGPGTDTQYF.

The DNA for the CDR3 is TGTGCCAGCAGCCGCGGACTGGGTAATGAGCAGTTCTTC. This gives the protein CASSRGLGNEQFF. The chain joins TRBV4-2 to TRBJ2-1, with D possibly being TRBD2 (5 bases). The V gene's germline CDR1 is LGHNA and CDR2 YNFKEQ. The CDR3 runs to 13 residues. V was clipped by 4 bases and J by 7 bases, with 11 bases between them.

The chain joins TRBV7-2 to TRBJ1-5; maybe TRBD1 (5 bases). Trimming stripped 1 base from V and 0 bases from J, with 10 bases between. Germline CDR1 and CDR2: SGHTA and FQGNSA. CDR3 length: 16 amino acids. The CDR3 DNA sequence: TGTGCCAGCAGCTTAGTTGGGGCAACTAGCAATCAGCCCCAGCATTTT. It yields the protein CASSLVGATSNQPQHF. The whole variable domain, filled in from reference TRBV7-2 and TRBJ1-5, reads GAGVSQSPSNKVTEKGKDVELRCDPISGHTALYWYRQSLGQGLEFLIYFQGNSAPDKSGLPSDRFSAERTGGSVSTLTIQRTQQEDSAVYLCASSLVGATSNQPQHFGDGTRLSIL.

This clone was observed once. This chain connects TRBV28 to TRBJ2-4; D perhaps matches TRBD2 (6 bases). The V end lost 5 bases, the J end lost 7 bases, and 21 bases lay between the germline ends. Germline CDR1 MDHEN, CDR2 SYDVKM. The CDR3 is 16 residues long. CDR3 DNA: TGTGCCAGCAGTACCGGAGGGAGCGGAGGGAGGAACATTCAGTACTTC. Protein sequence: CASSTGGSGGRNIQYF.

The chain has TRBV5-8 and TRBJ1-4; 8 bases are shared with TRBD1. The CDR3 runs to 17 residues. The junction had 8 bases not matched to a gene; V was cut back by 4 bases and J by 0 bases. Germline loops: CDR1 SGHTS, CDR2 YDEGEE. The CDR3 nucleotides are TGTGCCAGCAGCGCCCCGGGACAGGCTGCAACTAATGAAAAACTGTTTTTT. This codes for CASSAPGQAATNEKLFF. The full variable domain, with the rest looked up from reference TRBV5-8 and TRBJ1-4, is EAGVTQSPTHLIKTRGQQATLRCSPISGHTSVYWYQQALGLGLQFLLWYDEGEERNRGNFPPRFSGRQFPNYSSELNVNALELEDSALYLCASSAPGQAATNEKLFFGSGTQLSVL.

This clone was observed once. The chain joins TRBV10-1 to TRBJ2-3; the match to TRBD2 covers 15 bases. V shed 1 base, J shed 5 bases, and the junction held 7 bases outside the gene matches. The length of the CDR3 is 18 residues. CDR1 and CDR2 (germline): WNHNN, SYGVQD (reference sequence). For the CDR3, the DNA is TGCGCCAGCAGTGAGTTTGGACTAGCGGGAGGGCCGGGAGATACGCAGTATTTT. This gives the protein CASSEFGLAGGPGDTQYF.

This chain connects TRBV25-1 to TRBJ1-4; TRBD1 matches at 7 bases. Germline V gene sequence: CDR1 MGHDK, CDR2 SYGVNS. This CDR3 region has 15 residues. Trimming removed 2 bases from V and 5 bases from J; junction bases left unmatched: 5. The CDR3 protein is CASSERGQWNEKLFF. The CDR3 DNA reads TGTGCCAGCAGTGAAAGGGGACAGTGGAATGAAAAACTGTTTTTT.

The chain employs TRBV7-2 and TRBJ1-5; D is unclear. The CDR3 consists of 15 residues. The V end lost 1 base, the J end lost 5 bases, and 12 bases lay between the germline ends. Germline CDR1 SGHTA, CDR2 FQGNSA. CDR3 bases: TGTGCCAGCAGCTTAGGCACTTGGTACTATCAGCCCCAGCATTTT. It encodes CASSLGTWYYQPQHF.

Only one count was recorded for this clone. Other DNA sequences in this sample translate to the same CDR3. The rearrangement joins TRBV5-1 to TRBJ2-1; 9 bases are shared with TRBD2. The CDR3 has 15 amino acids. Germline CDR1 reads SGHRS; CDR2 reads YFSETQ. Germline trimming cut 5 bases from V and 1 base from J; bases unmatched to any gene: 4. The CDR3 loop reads CASSSLAGSYNEQFF. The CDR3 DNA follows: TGCGCCAGCAGTTCACTAGCGGGTTCCTACAATGAGCAGTTCTTC.

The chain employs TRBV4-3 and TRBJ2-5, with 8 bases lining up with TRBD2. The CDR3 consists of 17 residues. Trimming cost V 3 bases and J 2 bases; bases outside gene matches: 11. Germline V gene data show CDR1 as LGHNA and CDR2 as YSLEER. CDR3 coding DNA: TGCGCCAGCAGCCAGTCTGCGGGGGGAGGGGTTCAAGAGACCCAGTACTTC. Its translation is CASSQSAGGGVQETQYF.

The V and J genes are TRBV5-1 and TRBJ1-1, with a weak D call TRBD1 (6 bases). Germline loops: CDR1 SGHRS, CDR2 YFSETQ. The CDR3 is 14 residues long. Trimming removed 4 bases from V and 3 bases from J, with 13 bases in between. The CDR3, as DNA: TGCGCCAGCAGCCAACAGGGTCATGACACTGAAGCTTTCTTT. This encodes CASSQQGHDTEAFF.

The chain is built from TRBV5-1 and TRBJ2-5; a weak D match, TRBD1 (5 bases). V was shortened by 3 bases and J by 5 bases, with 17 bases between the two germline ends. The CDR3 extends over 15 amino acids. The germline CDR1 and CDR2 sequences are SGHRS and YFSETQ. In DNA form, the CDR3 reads TGCGCCAGCAGCTCGTATACAGGCTTTAGGGAGACCCAGTACTTC. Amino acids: CASSSYTGFRETQYF.

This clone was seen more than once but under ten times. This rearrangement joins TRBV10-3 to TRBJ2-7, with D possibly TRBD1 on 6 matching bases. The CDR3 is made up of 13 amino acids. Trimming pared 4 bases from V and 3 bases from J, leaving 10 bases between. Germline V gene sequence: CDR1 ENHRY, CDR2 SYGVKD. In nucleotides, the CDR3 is TGTGCCATCAGTGGGGGACAATACTACGAGCAGTACTTC. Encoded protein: CAISGGQYYEQYF.

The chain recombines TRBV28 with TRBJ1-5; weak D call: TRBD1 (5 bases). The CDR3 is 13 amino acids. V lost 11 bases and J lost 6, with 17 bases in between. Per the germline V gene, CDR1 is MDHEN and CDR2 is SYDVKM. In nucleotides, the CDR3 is TGTGCCTCCTGGGGCCTATTCGGTCAGCCCCAGCATTTT. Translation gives CASWGLFGQPQHF. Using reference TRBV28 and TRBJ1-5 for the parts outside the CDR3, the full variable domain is DVKVTQSSRYLVKRTGEKVFLECVQDMDHENMFWYRQDPGLGLRLIYFSYDVKMKEKGDIPEGYSVSREKKERFSLILESASTNQTSMYLCASWGLFGQPQHFGDGTRLSIL.

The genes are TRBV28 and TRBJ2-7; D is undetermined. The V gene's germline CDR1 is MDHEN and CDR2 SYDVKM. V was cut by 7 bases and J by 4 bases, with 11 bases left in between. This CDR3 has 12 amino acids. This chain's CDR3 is CASTESKYEQYF. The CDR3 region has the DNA TGTGCCAGCACCGAAAGCAAGTACGAGCAGTACTTC.

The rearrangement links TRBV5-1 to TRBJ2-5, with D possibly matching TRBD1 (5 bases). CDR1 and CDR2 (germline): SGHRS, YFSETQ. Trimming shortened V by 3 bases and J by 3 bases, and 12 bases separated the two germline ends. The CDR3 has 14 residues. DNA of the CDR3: TGCGCCAGCAGCTACGATGGCAGGGAAGAGACCCAGTACTTC. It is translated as CASSYDGREETQYF.

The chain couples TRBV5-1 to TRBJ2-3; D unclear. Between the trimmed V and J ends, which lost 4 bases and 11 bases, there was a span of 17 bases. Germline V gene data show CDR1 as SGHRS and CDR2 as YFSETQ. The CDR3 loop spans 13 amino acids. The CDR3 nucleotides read TGCGCCAGCAGCCCAACTATCCTCTGGGGGCAGTATTTT. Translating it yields CASSPTILWGQYF.

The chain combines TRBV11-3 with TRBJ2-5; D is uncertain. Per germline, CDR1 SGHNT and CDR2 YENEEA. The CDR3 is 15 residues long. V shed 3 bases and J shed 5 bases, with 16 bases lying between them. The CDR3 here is CASSFIFTALETQYF. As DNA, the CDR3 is TGTGCCAGCAGCTTCATATTTACAGCGTTGGAGACCCAGTACTTC.

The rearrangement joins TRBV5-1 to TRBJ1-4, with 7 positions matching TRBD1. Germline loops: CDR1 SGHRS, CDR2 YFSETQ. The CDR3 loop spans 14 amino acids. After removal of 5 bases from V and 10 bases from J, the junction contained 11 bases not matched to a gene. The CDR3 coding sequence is TGCGCCAGCAGGGTTATAGGACAGGACGGAAAACTGTTTTTT. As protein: CASRVIGQDGKLFF.

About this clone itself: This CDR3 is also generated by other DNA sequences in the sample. The CDR3 protein is CASSLVGQMNTEAFF. The CDR3 nucleotides are TGTGCCAGCAGCTTAGTGGGTCAGATGAACACTGAAGCTTTCTTT. This chain joins TRBV11-2 and TRBJ1-1; no definite D call. Trimming stripped 1 base from V and 0 bases from J, with 9 bases between. The germline V gene encodes CDR1 SGHAT and CDR2 FQNNGV. The CDR3 extends over 15 amino acids.

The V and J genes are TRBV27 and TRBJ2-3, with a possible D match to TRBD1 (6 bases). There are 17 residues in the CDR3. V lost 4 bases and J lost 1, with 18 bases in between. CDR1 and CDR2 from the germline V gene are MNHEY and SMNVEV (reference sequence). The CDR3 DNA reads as TGTGCCAGCAGTTCCCCCAGGGGTGCTCTGGGCACAGATACGCAGTATTTT. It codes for CASSSPRGALGTDTQYF.

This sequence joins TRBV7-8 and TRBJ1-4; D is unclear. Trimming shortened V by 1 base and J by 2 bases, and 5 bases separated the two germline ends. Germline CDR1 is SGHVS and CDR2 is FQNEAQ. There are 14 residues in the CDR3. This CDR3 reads CASSLGMTNEKLFF. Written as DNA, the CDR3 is TGTGCCAGCAGCTTAGGCATGACTAATGAAAAACTGTTTTTT.

The CDR3 DNA follows: TGCGCCAGCAGCGTATCTAGCGTCTCCTACAATGAGCAGTTCTTC. Its protein product is CASSVSSVSYNEQFF. This rearrangement joins TRBV5-1 to TRBJ2-1, with a weak D call TRBD2 (6 bases). The CDR3 consists of 15 residues. The ends were cut back, 4 bases at V and 0 bases at J, with 11 bases in the middle. The germline gives CDR1 SGHRS, CDR2 YFSETQ.

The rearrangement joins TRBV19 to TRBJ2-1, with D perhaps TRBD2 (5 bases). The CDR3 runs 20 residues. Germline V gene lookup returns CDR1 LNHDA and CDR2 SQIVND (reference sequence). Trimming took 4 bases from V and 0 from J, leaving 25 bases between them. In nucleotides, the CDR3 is TGTGCCAGTAGTACGGACCCTGGCACCAAACTTGACTACTCCTACAATGAGCAGTTCTTC. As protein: CASSTDPGTKLDYSYNEQFF.